This TCR beta chain was retrieved from a study of cytomegalovirus exposure and HLA in healthy donors. Whole-study findings and limits: In a later analysis, a missense DCLRE1C variant was linked to TCR beta V- and J-gene trimming. According to a later analysis, donors in an Asian-associated ancestry cluster reportedly had fewer N-insertions than the approximately 620-donor mean. Some TCR beta chains (over 150 of them) were listed as cytomegalovirus-associated. The study assumed roughly uniform donor sequencing depth for presence/absence analyses.

This CDR3 contains 13 residues. Trimming shortened V by 0 bases and J by 2 bases, and 5 bases separated the two germline ends. Germline V gene data show CDR1 as ENHRY and CDR2 as SYGVKD. Regarding this clone: Its cognate antigen is unknown.

PCR was performed using 60 Vbeta and 13 Jbeta primers. Repertoires were generated with immunoSEQ multiplex PCR, while TCRdb's copy carries only in-frame clones and drops some. The table lists about 160,000 clones, around 83% of them singletons. This receptor was taken from a man between 18 and 29 years old in good health and CMV-seropositive. The chain couples TRBV10-3 to TRBJ2-7; maybe TRBD2 (5 bases). The source material was PBMCs. The CDR3 sequence: CAISESGAYEQYF. The CDR3 region has the DNA TGTGCCATCAGTGAGTCCGGGGCCTACGAGCAGTACTTC.